This TCR beta chain was sequenced for a study of T cell responses to AZD1222 COVID-19 vaccine (dated by TCRdb to the early 2020s). Context from the whole study: A total of just over 230 trial participants underwent TCR sequencing, of whom nearly 210 had received two doses of AZD1222 and around 25 had received two doses of the MenACWY control vaccine. Trial participants were enrolled by age into 18-55, 56-69 and 70-plus year subgroups, with around 150, 28 and 57 TCR-sequenced participants respectively. Broader findings and caveats from the paper: Because no samples from the day 14 peak response were available, repertoires could be characterized only after the peak T cell response. In the small 56-69-year group, the increase in depth fell short of significance, most likely because of low power. Conclusions about previously exposed vaccinees are limited because only six or seven AZD1222 recipients were SARS-CoV-2 seropositive at baseline. Reportedly, almost half of the unique spike-specific TCRs recognized epitopes lying outside the regions that are mutated in the B.1.351 and B.1.1.7 variants. A significant rise in spike-specific TCR breadth and depth was observed after two AZD1222 doses relative to day 0 and relative to MenACWY recipients. The vaccine-associated CD4 TCRs covered the entire spike protein, and the dominant responses fell in regions 160-218 and 743-854. Participants were mostly white British and included more females than males, and it was suggested by the authors that clonal diversity may have been underestimated.

Taken with the paper, the label for time point translates to: baseline before first vaccination. The treatment or condition label, read with the paper, signifies: meningococcal conjugate vaccine given as trial control. The vaccinee samples were drawn from two UK trials, COV001 and COV002, one of which was a single-blind randomized controlled phase 2/3 trial testing AZD1222 (ChAdOx1 nCoV-19) in healthy adults. For TCRbeta chain sequencing, PBMC samples from trial participants were taken at day 0 and at day 28 after the second dose. Counted from cysteine to phenylalanine, this CDR3 has 17 amino acids. The retained sequence is limited to the CDR3, 51 bases, with the frame set at the first base. The germline V and J ends show losses of 1 base and 0 bases respectively, and no gene match explains 8 bases of the junction. According to the germline V gene (reference sequence), CDR1 reads SSHAT and CDR2 reads FNYEAQ.

On this clone itself: Its binding antigen is unknown. Within one base of it there is no much larger clone, and no base qualities were kept.

The CDR3 regions of human TCRbeta chains were analyzed by immunosequencing. Per the original workflow: Repertoire TCRs were checked for matches against a reference library of SARS-CoV-2-specific TCRs that had been generated using the MIRA antigen-specificity platform. Breadth meant the fraction of unique TCRs that were SARS-CoV-2-associated, whereas depth meant the fraction of total T cells that were SARS-CoV-2-associated. Each spike-specific TCR was assigned to its reactive spike region and to a CD4 or CD8 class using the MIRA data. Log10-transformed breadth and depth values were compared by one-way ANOVA with Sidak's multiple comparisons tests. TCRdb retrieved this table from immuneACCESS and kept in-frame rearrangements only. Not all clones are present; in checked studies, unresolved V genes account for under half, and no reason is known for the remainder. Clone size and the V and J calls come from that table; the DNA yielded D and trimming. The sample table records about 49,000 clones; approximately 79% of these occur just once. Of the sample, 20% to 25% is held by the ten largest clones.

The chain was built from TRBV7-7 and TRBJ2-7; TRBD2 agrees with 8 junctional bases. This sequence was found in an adult in good health. The input for sequencing was peripheral blood, taken on day 0 of MenACWY control vaccination. The CDR3 loop reads CASSLGLGSGTSYEQYF. The DNA is TGTGCCAGCAGCTTAGGGCTGGGTAGCGGGACCTCCTACGAGCAGTACTTC.